Listed here is a single TCR beta chain. Its antigen remains unknown. The sample comes from a study of beta chain features in type 1 diabetes. General observations from the study: Patients with type 1 diabetes carried fewer insertions and had more deletions at their VDJ junctions.

Germline CDR1 SNHLY, CDR2 FYNNEI. With 4 bases removed from V and 4 bases from J, the gap between germline ends came to 8 bases. The CDR3 is 13 residues long. Cells sorted by CD45RO/CCR7/CD25/CD127/CD95/CD27 comprised CD4+ naive, central memory, regulatory and stem cell-like memory cells. As every portion of the isolated RNA was reverse transcribed, the sequencing read expressed TCRB transcripts. There were 3.5 million to 4.5 million reads on average in the naive, central memory and regulatory T cell samples. Using immunoSEQ multiplex PCR, the repertoire was profiled, and TCRdb retains in-frame clones only, with some absent. The table records about 620,000 clones, around 15% of them present only once.

This rearrangement joins TRBV2 to TRBJ2-1; D gene ambiguous. This TCR came from a man aged 18 to 30 in good health. Specimen: naive CD4+ T cells from blood. CDR3 DNA: TGTGCCAGCAGTGTGCGAGGTTACAATGAGCAGTTCTTC. Translation: CASSVRGYNEQFF.